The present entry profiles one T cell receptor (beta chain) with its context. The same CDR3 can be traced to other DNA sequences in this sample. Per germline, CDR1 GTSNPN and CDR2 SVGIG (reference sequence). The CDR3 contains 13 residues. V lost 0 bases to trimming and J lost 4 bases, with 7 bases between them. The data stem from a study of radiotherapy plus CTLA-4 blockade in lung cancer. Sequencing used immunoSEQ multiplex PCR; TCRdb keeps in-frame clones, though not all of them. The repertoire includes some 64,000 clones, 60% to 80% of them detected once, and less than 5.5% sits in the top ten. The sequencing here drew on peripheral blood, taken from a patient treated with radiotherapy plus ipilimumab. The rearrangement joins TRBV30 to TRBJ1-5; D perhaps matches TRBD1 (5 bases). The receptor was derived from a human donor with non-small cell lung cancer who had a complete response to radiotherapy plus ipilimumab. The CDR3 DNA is TGTGCCTGGAGTGTAGAGGGGAATCAGCCCCAGCATTTT. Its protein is CAWSVEGNQPQHF.